The rows below give T cell receptor beta chains drawn from one sample of a study of identical twins. TCRdb independently ran MiXCR on the 5' RACE reads; one entry per CDR3 protein. The repertoire includes roughly 1.6 million distinct CDR3 sequences, roughly a third of them detected once, and about 0.25% sits in the top ten. The specimen was cord blood. Receptors originate from a newborn girl in good health. Both conserved end residues are part of each CDR3. Clone size is stated in some rows and not others, as once, few, many or a class when expanded.

v_gene	abundance	j_gene	CDR3aa
TRBV25-1	many	TRBJ2-1	CASSRDSPYNEQFF
TRBV12-3/TRBV12-4	NA	TRBJ1-5	CAGSSGTVNQPQHF
TRBV7-2	once	NA	CASSLAPYRGDLKNEQYF
TRBV4-1	few	TRBJ1-6	CASSQGRGNRDSPLHF
TRBV28	NA	TRBJ2-7	CATGGSHEQYF
TRBV29-1	NA	TRBJ2-5	CSADSGETQYF
TRBV9	NA	TRBJ2-1	CASSIGLATYNEQFF
TRBV19	NA	TRBJ2-1	CASSGFIGGRYNEQFF
TRBV13	few	TRBJ2-2	CASSLRVASPGELFF
TRBV3-1	NA	TRBJ2-1	CASSQVLLRGDEQFF
TRBV7-2	many	TRBJ2-3	CASGLHTDTQYF
TRBV7-9	once	TRBJ2-7	CASSPSLTSGFYEQYF
TRBV2	few	TRBJ1-2	CASSEEAPKNYGYTF
TRBV11-2	many	TRBJ2-4	CASSPGQGKNIQYF
TRBV12-3/TRBV12-4	NA	TRBJ2-5	CASSFLAGVNEQYF
TRBV4-2	NA	TRBJ2-5	CASSLLTSGGAETQYF
TRBV12-3/TRBV12-4	NA	TRBJ2-3	CASSLPPGGPYTDTQYF
TRBV27	many	TRBJ2-7	CASSLIRGEQYF
TRBV28	NA	TRBJ2-5	CASSEAVIKRAQYF
TRBV14	NA	TRBJ1-2	CASSQDYSPTGEGYTF
TRBV28	NA	TRBJ2-7	CASSPPDTFYEQYF
TRBV4-1	once	NA	CASSQTRLASQTSYNEQYF
TRBV19	NA	TRBJ2-5	CASSMVGAETQYF
TRBV20-1	NA	TRBJ2-3	CSAIKAGGPDTQYF
TRBV4-2	many	TRBJ1-2	CASSQDNRDSYGYTF
TRBV9	few	TRBJ2-3	CASSVAPGTDTQYF
TRBV11-2	few	TRBJ1-4	CASSLKGTGGEKLFF
TRBV20-1	NA	TRBJ2-1	CSARDRDYRYNEQFF
TRBV20-1	NA	TRBJ2-3	CSDKLGGSDTQYF
TRBV20-1	few	TRBJ1-1	CSAPRRQTVNTEAFF
TRBV24-1	few	TRBJ2-5	CATSDSGTGGETQYF
TRBV20-1	few	TRBJ2-3	CSARDWGQGSSLSTDTQYF
TRBV20-1	NA	NA	CSAAGTSGRRGTYEQYF
TRBV5-1	NA	TRBJ1-5	CASSLAGTVDQPQHF
TRBV5-1	few	TRBJ2-7	CASSTSGRQSSYEQYF
TRBV5-1	few	TRBJ1-5	CASSSDGYQPQHF
TRBV3-1	many	TRBJ2-3	CASSPTGSSTDTQYF
TRBV6-2/TRBV6-3	few	TRBJ2-4	CASSYGLAGIGNIQYF
TRBV6-5	NA	TRBJ2-5	CASSYALAEKEYF
TRBV7-2	NA	TRBJ2-1	CASSAGGTYYNEQFF
TRBV25-1	NA	TRBJ2-5	CASSDPLAQETQYF
TRBV28	few	TRBJ1-2	CASRSGAHNYGYTF
TRBV7-2	few	TRBJ2-3	CASSLQGQGGADTQYF
TRBV20-1	once	TRBJ2-5	CSATETTGLWQETQYF
TRBV5-5	few	TRBJ1-2	CASSVPGQGFGYTF
TRBV10-3	many	TRBJ2-7	CAISTDRFWYEQYF
TRBV29-1	few	TRBJ2-4	CSVGWGSKNIQYF
TRBV12-3/TRBV12-4	NA	TRBJ2-1	CASSWESGLAINEQFF
TRBV11-2	few	TRBJ2-1	CASSLVFTGKETQFF
TRBV5-1	few	TRBJ1-5	CASSLGTRGNQPQHF
TRBV28	NA	TRBJ1-4	CASSSPGQRVSNEKLFF
TRBV2	few	TRBJ2-7	CASSRTRESYEQYF
TRBV6-1	few	TRBJ2-7	CASSDGGKSSYEQYF
TRBV28	NA	NA	CASSSTGTIPYEQYF
TRBV6-5	few	TRBJ1-6	CASSFRQNSPLHF